This record concerns one TCR beta chain sequence. What antigen it recognizes has not been identified. No base quality information exists; no much larger clone differs at one position. Libraries came from the immunoSEQ multiplex PCR assay. The paper's processing steps were these. To diagnose cytomegalovirus status from the catalog of TCR beta chain sequences, a statistical classification framework was built. The table comes from immuneACCESS by way of TCRdb, which keeps in-frame sequences with V and J called. Part of the clones is missing from these tables; in studies checked, under half for an unresolved V gene and the rest for unknown reasons. V and J calls and clone size are those listed in that table; D and trimming were worked out from the DNA. In all, the sample holds fewer than 200,000 clones, and around nine tenths of those were seen once. The ten largest clones represent 10% of the sample.

The sample is drawn from a study of cytomegalovirus exposure and HLA in healthy donors (dated by TCRdb to the late 2010s). A note on the overall study: According to a later analysis, one platform produced both the roughly 110 validation repertoires and the 666 repertoires of the first cohort. Besides the first cohort of roughly 660 subjects, a separate validation cohort made up of 95 to 150 different subjects was used. To predict cytomegalovirus infection status, the study brought together high-throughput TCR immunosequencing, statistical association of individual TCRs with disease status, and machine learning. The aim of the study was to test whether cataloging public T cell receptors could identify signatures of past pathogen exposure. Study-level results and caveats: Cytomegalovirus status was reported to be diagnosed by the classifier with high specificity and sensitivity in both the original and validation cohorts. According to the authors, the approach could potentially be generalized to other disease states and immunological phenotypes. The study gave a list of 150 to 200 TCR beta chains associated with cytomegalovirus. A few of the identified cytomegalovirus-associated TCR beta chains were confirmed in vitro to be specific for cytomegalovirus antigens. Most TCR sequences were observed very rarely across donors, whereas some public TCRs were present in many individuals. Of the cluster scores, about 94% were above 0 in a later analysis, which found that TCRs clustered in the first cohort also tended to co-occur in the 95 to 150 validation repertoires. The validation cohort had no HLA typing available for a later analysis, so co-occurrence within that cohort was assessed over all 120 or so repertoires.

The donors were included in the validation cohort of roughly 130 subjects, a group kept apart from the roughly 670-subject first cohort. V drops 6 bases and J drops 4 bases, leaving 6 bases in between. The germline V gene (reference sequence) specifies PRHDT as CDR1 and FYEKMQ as CDR2. CDR3 length: 11 amino acids, cysteine to phenylalanine. Left in the record is the CDR3 DNA by itself, 33 bases read in frame from the first base. The sequence derives from a woman between 18 and 29 years old in good health and CMV-seropositive. The rearranged segments are TRBV13 and TRBJ1-1; the D gene is perhaps TRBD1, on 6 matching bases. Sequencing was carried out using PBMCs. The CDR3 loop reads CASRDSTEAFF. The DNA sequence follows: TGTGCCAGCAGGGACAGCACTGAAGCTTTCTTT.